The TCR beta chain described here comes from a study of T-cell reconstitution after alpha-beta-depleted transplantation in children. This CDR3 has 18 amino acids. The V segment lost 0 bases and the J segment 5 bases; nucleotides outside the gene matches: 18. Per germline, CDR1 SQVTM and CDR2 ANQGSEA. Library preparation (for TCRbeta) was performed with unique molecular identifiers. Each CDR3 protein gets one entry after TCRdb re-called the PCR reads with MiXCR. The repertoire includes about 98,000 distinct CDR3 sequences, roughly 7.1% of them detected once, and around 17% sits in the top ten. This clonotype has a count of ten or more.

The receptor was derived from a boy under 10 years old with acute lymphoblastic leukemia, due to receive a stem cell transplant. This rearrangement joins TRBV29-1 to TRBJ1-2; 7 bases match TRBD1. Here the sequenced sample was PBMCs, taken before TCRalphabeta/CD19-depleted stem cell transplant. The CDR3 sequence is CSVEDRQGGLTGNYGYTF. The DNA for the CDR3 is TGCAGCGTTGAAGATAGACAGGGAGGGCTTACGGGCAATTATGGCTACACCTTC.